This is a list of T cell receptor beta chains from one sample in a study of neoadjuvant anti-PD-1 for oral cavity cancer. Clones were read by immunoSEQ multiplex PCR, and TCRdb kept only the in-frame ones, dropping some. This table holds over 80,000 clones, roughly four fifths found once. Sequenced material: PBMCs, taken before nivolumab (anti-PD-1) treatment. The receptors were sampled from a person aged 35 to 85 with oral cavity squamous cell carcinoma. Each CDR3 is given with its conserved first and last residue. The order of the fields is clone size, J gene, V gene, D gene, CDR3 DNA, CDR3 protein. The D gene is left open where the match is weak. Expanded clones are given a class, and other clones once, few, many or no size at all.

once TRBJ2-1 TRBV11-3 TRBD1 TGTGCCAGCAGCCGACAGGGAAAAAACAATGAGCAGTTCTTC CASSRQGKNNEQFF
NA TRBJ1-1 TRBV6-6 NA TGTGCCAGCAGTTTGCTACAGACAAACACTGAAGCTTTCTTT CASSLLQTNTEAFF
NA TRBJ2-5 TRBV27 TRBD1 TGTGCCAGCAGTGCCACAGGGGCGACTGAGACCCAGTACTTC CASSATGATETQYF
NA TRBJ1-2 TRBV21-1 NA TGTGCCATCTCAAGGGAGGGGTCTAGCAACTATGGCTACACCTTC CAISREGSSNYGYTF
NA TRBJ2-1 TRBV5-1 NA TGCGCCAGCAGCTTCCACAATGAGCAGTTCTTC CASSFHNEQFF
NA TRBJ1-3 TRBV6-1 NA TGTGCCAGCAGCGAGGGATACACCATATATTTT CASSEGYTIYF
NA TRBJ1-1 TRBV5-1 NA TGCGCCAGCAGCTCCGACGGGGGGCGCACTGAAGCTTTCTTT CASSSDGGRTEAFF
NA TRBJ2-1 TRBV6-4 NA TGTGCCAGCAGTGAGGGCGGATCTTTCGGTGAGCAGTTCTTC CASSEGGSFGEQFF
NA TRBJ1-3 TRBV28 TRBD1 TGTGCCAGCAGTCAAATTGGGGGAACCGGGACAGCCGGAAACACCATATATTTT CASSQIGGTGTAGNTIYF
NA TRBJ2-7 TRBV15 TRBD1 TGTGCCACCAGCAGAGCTTCCGGGACAGGGGGGGACGAGCAGTACTTC CATSRASGTGGDEQYF